The clone carrying this T cell receptor beta chain was detected many times. What it binds is unknown. TCRdb fed the RT-PCR reads into MiXCR, producing one record per CDR3 protein. Of hundreds of thousands of distinct CDR3 sequences listed, 16% are singletons. This sample is part of a study of response to subunit inactivated influenza vaccine. The study, taken as a whole, reports: It was the authors' suggestion that each seasonal influenza vaccination recruits few new T cells.

Germline V CDR1 and CDR2: KGHDR, SFDVKD. V gave up 4 bases and J gave up 4 bases, with 15 bases separating them. CDR3 length: 15 amino acids. The sample consisted of CD4+ T cells sorted from PBMCs, taken about 23 months after vaccination. This TCR came from a man between 50 and 75 years old who received an inactivated influenza vaccine. This chain uses TRBV24-1 with TRBJ2-5, with D perhaps TRBD1 or TRBD2 (6 bases each). CDR3 sequence: CATSDSFGGSETQYF. The DNA of the CDR3 is TGTGCCACCAGTGACTCCTTCGGGGGCTCAGAGACCCAGTACTTC.